The rows below give T cell receptor beta chains drawn from one sample of a study of memory CD4+ T cells and cytomegalovirus serostatus. Repertoires were generated with immunoSEQ multiplex PCR, while TCRdb's copy carries only in-frame clones and drops some. The sample consists of 54,000 or so clones, 81% of them appearing once. Specimen: memory CD4+ T cells from blood. These receptors all come from an adult in good health and CMV-seronegative. CDR3s include the opening cysteine and the closing phenylalanine or tryptophan. The D gene is left open where the match is weak. Some rows have no size entry. The others give once, few or many, or a class for an expanded clone.

D gene	V gene	clone size	J gene	CDR3 DNA	CDR3 protein
TRBD1	TRBV6-5	.	TRBJ1-1	TGTGCCAGCAGCGCCGACAGGGGGAACACTGAAGCTTTCTTT	CASSADRGNTEAFF
TRBD1	TRBV11-3	.	TRBJ2-7	TGTGCCAGCAGCTCGGGACAGTTGGGGGCCTCCTACGAGCAGTACTTC	CASSSGQLGASYEQYF
.	TRBV7-3	.	TRBJ2-1	TGTGCCAGCAGCTTCGCGGGGACCGGCAATGAGCAGTTCTTC	CASSFAGTGNEQFF
.	TRBV5-5	.	TRBJ1-1	TGTGCCAGCAGCTGGCGAGGGGAAAACACTGAAGCTTTCTTT	CASSWRGENTEAFF
.	TRBV28	.	TRBJ1-2	TGTGCCAGCAGTACCAGGGACCATGGCTACACCTTC	CASSTRDHGYTF
.	TRBV7-3	.	TRBJ2-5	TGTGCCAGCAGCTTAACGGATTTAGACCAAGAGACCCAGTACTTC	CASSLTDLDQETQYF
TRBD2	TRBV4-3	.	TRBJ2-3	TGCGCCAGCAGCCAAGGAGCGGGGAATTCCGCAGATACGCAGTATTTT	CASSQGAGNSADTQYF
.	TRBV28	.	TRBJ1-5	TGTGCCAGCACCCATCAGCGGGGAGTGGGGGCGGCCCAGCATTTT	CASTHQRGVGAAQHF
.	TRBV6-5	.	TRBJ1-1	TGTGCCAGCAGACTGGAGTTGAACACTGAAGCTTTCTTT	CASRLELNTEAFF
.	TRBV2	.	TRBJ2-7	TGTGCCAGCAGGGACGGATCCTCCTACGAGCAGTACTTC	CASRDGSSYEQYF
TRBD1	TRBV12-5	few	TRBJ2-1	TGTGCTAGTATCACAGGGGTGAACAATGAGCAGTTCTTC	CASITGVNNEQFF
.	TRBV27	.	TRBJ1-5	TGTGCCAGCAGTTATTCAGGCCCGAATCAGCCCCAGCATTTT	CASSYSGPNQPQHF
TRBD2	TRBV14	once	TRBJ2-7	TGTGCCAGCAGCCCAACTAGCGGAAGAAAAACCGAGCAGTACTTC	CASSPTSGRKTEQYF
TRBD2	TRBV10-3	.	TRBJ2-1	TGTGCCATCAGTATGACTAGCGGGAGTAACTACAATGAGCAGTTCTTC	CAISMTSGSNYNEQFF
TRBD2	TRBV7-2	.	TRBJ2-7	TGTGCCAGCAGCTTAGCCGTGGGACTACGTAACGAGCAGTACTTC	CASSLAVGLRNEQYF
.	TRBV11-2	.	TRBJ2-7	TGTGCCAGCAGCCCAGGGCCCTTGGGTTACGAGCAGTACTTC	CASSPGPLGYEQYF
.	TRBV5-1	.	TRBJ1-2	TGCGCCAGCAGCTTAGTAAATGGTGAGAGTGGCTACACCTTC	CASSLVNGESGYTF
.	TRBV7-2	.	TRBJ1-1	TGTGCCAGCAGCTCACAGAAAGTGCGGGATGAAGCTTTCTTT	CASSSQKVRDEAFF
TRBD1	TRBV5-1	.	TRBJ2-5	TGCGCCAGCAGCGCCAACCCGGGACAGCAAGAGACCCAGTACTTC	CASSANPGQQETQYF
.	TRBV25-1	.	TRBJ2-3	TGTGCCAGCATCCGACCCGCATCAGATACGCAGTATTTT	CASIRPASDTQYF
.	TRBV19	.	TRBJ1-1	TGTGCCAGTAGTAATTCAGTGAACACTGAAGCTTTCTTT	CASSNSVNTEAFF
.	TRBV19	few	TRBJ2-5	TGTGCCAGTAGTATAGCCCTGACGATCCAAGAGACCCAGTACTTC	CASSIALTIQETQYF
.	TRBV11-2	.	TRBJ2-3	TGTGCCAGCAGCCGTCCTAAGGCCTTCGGGACAGATACGCAGTATTTT	CASSRPKAFGTDTQYF
TRBD1	TRBV2	.	TRBJ1-5	TGTGCCAGCAGTGGTAACAGGGGAGGACGCAATCAGCCCCAGCATTTT	CASSGNRGGRNQPQHF
TRBD1	TRBV6-5	.	TRBJ2-7	TGTGCCAGCAGTTACTCGCAGGGACAGGCCTACGAGCAGTACTTC	CASSYSQGQAYEQYF
.	TRBV6-5	.	TRBJ2-6	TGTGCCAGCAGTAGCTCTGGGGCCAACGTCCTGACTTTC	CASSSSGANVLTF
.	TRBV28	.	TRBJ1-5	TGTGCCAGCAGTCCCGGGGGGGTTCAAAGCAATCAGCCCCAGCATTTT	CASSPGGVQSNQPQHF
.	TRBV6-5	once	TRBJ1-5	TGTGCCAGCAGTTACTCGATAACAGGACTTAATCAGCCCCAGCATTTT	CASSYSITGLNQPQHF
.	TRBV28	.	TRBJ2-5	TGTGCCAGCGGGTCAATTGAGTGGAAGTACTTC	CASGSIEWKYF
TRBD2	TRBV10-3	once	TRBJ2-2	TGTGCCATCAGTCCAGATAAGACTAGCGGGAGAGGCAACACCGGGGAGCTGTTTTTT	CAISPDKTSGRGNTGELFF
TRBD2	TRBV29-1	.	TRBJ2-3	TGCAGCGCCAAAAGGGGGACTAGCGGGCCGAATACGCAGTATTTT	CSAKRGTSGPNTQYF
TRBD1	TRBV19	.	TRBJ1-5	TGTGCCAGTAGTAAGGGACAGGGGAATCAGCCCCAGCATTTT	CASSKGQGNQPQHF
TRBD1	TRBV4-1	.	TRBJ2-7	TGCGCCAGCAGCCGGAGCCCGGGACAGGGTGCCTACGAGCAGTACTTC	CASSRSPGQGAYEQYF
TRBD1	TRBV6-5	.	TRBJ1-1	TGTGCCAGCAGGAGACAGGGATTGGGGAACACTGAAGCTTTCTTT	CASRRQGLGNTEAFF
TRBD1	TRBV7-2	once	TRBJ2-7	TGTGCCAGCAGCTACCGGGCCGGGACAGGGGGCTCCTACGAGCAGTACTTC	CASSYRAGTGGSYEQYF
.	TRBV18	.	TRBJ1-1	TGTGCCAGCTCACCTAAGGGGCTGAACACTGAAGCTTTCTTT	CASSPKGLNTEAFF
.	TRBV19	.	TRBJ1-5	TGTGCCAGTAGTAGCCGTCTCAGCAATCAGCCCCAGCATTTT	CASSSRLSNQPQHF
.	TRBV27	.	TRBJ1-1	TGTGCCAGCAGCAGATCATACGGGGGTGGGTACACTGAAGCTTTCTTT	CASSRSYGGGYTEAFF
.	TRBV27	.	TRBJ1-2	TGTGCCAGCAGTTTACGCAGAGGGGGGGGGAGCTATGGCTACACCTTC	CASSLRRGGGSYGYTF
.	TRBV6-1	.	TRBJ2-1	TGTGCCAGCAGTGAAAGGGGTTCTGTAGGCAATGAGCAGTTCTTC	CASSERGSVGNEQFF
.	TRBV15	few	TRBJ1-5	TGTGCCACCAGCCGACTGCAGAATCAGCCCCAGCATTTT	CATSRLQNQPQHF
TRBD2	TRBV10-1	.	TRBJ2-4	TGCGCCAGCAGTGGATCGAGCGGGAGGGCCAAAAACATTCAGTACTTC	CASSGSSGRAKNIQYF
.	TRBV9	.	TRBJ2-3	TGTGCCAGCAGCCCTTTCTTGGGAGGAGATACGCAGTATTTT	CASSPFLGGDTQYF
.	TRBV4-1	.	TRBJ1-4	TGCGCCAGCAGCCAGGATCCTGTTGGGGCGGAACTGTTTTTT	CASSQDPVGAELFF
.	TRBV6-1	.	TRBJ1-2	TGTGCCAGCAGTGTTTCTTTAGGGGGGGATGGCTACACCTTC	CASSVSLGGDGYTF
.	TRBV14	.	TRBJ2-2	TGTGCCAGCAGCCAAGGCCGATACACCGGGGAGCTGTTTTTT	CASSQGRYTGELFF
.	TRBV11-3	.	TRBJ2-2	TGTGCCAGCAGCTCCGGGACTGGCACCGGGGAGCTGTTTTTT	CASSSGTGTGELFF
.	TRBV11-2	few	TRBJ1-1	TGTGCCAGCAGCTTAGACGGTTACAGGGATTCCTCTGAAGCTTTCTTT	CASSLDGYRDSSEAFF
.	TRBV10-3	few	TRBJ1-1	TGTGCCATCAGTGATTCTAAGAACACTGAAGCTTTCTTT	CAISDSKNTEAFF
.	TRBV20-1	.	TRBJ1-1	TGCAGTGTAGGGACTAGAGAAGCTTTCTTT	CSVGTREAFF
.	TRBV18	.	TRBJ1-2	TGTGCCAGCTCCCTAACGGGTGGCGGCTACACCTTC	CASSLTGGGYTF
TRBD1	TRBV19	.	TRBJ1-1	TGTGCCAGTACTCTAGTCAGGGGGCTGCTCACTGAAGCTTTCTTT	CASTLVRGLLTEAFF
.	TRBV6-5	once	TRBJ1-5	TGTGCCAGCAAGAGGGGCCCAGGCAATCAGCCCCAGCATTTT	CASKRGPGNQPQHF
TRBD2	TRBV7-9	.	TRBJ2-4	TGTGCCAGCAGCCCTGGGACTAGCGGGACTGTAGCTCTGTACTTC	CASSPGTSGTVALYF
.	TRBV5-4	.	TRBJ1-1	TGTGCCAGCAGCCCGGGGGCGGGCACTGAAGCTTTCTTT	CASSPGAGTEAFF
.	TRBV11-2	.	TRBJ1-2	TGTGCCAGCAGCTTATCGTCAGGGAACTATGGCTACACCTTC	CASSLSSGNYGYTF
TRBD1	TRBV7-9	few	TRBJ1-3	TGTGCCAGCAGCTTAGCGCGCGGGACAGTCTCTGGAAACACCATATATTTT	CASSLARGTVSGNTIYF
.	TRBV21-1	.	TRBJ2-6	TGTGCCAGCCTTCAGAGGGGCAGTAGTTCTGGGGCCAACGTCCTGACTTTC	CASLQRGSSSGANVLTF
.	TRBV30	.	TRBJ2-7	TGTGCCTGGAGTAGGCAGAGATACGAGCAGTACTTC	CAWSRQRYEQYF
.	TRBV4-3	.	TRBJ1-2	TGCGCCAGCAGCCCCTTGGGGGCTGGTGGCTACACCTTC	CASSPLGAGGYTF